Each of the 18 T cell receptor beta chains below was sequenced from the same sample in a study of cytomegalovirus exposure and HLA in healthy donors. The study ran its PCR with 60 Vbeta and 13 Jbeta primers. The protocol was immunoSEQ multiplex PCR, while the TCRdb copy is restricted to in-frame clones and leaves out a portion. The sample lists roughly 150,000 clones, around four fifths occurring once. Sequenced material: PBMCs. The receptors shown here come from a woman between 18 and 30 years old in good health and CMV-seronegative.

The gene calls are TRBV29-1 and TRBJ2-2; 10 bases line up with TRBD2. Germline CDR1 is SQVTM and CDR2 is ANQGSEA. The CDR3 is 18 amino acids. Trimming at V came to 3 bases and at J to 1 base, leaving 11 bases not matched to a gene. The CDR3 is CSVEVAGGHSLNTGELFF. The CDR3 coding sequence is TGCAGCGTTGAGGTAGCGGGGGGCCACAGCTTGAACACCGGGGAGCTGTTTTTT.

The chain recombines TRBV25-1 with TRBJ2-1; TRBD2 agrees at 7 bases. The V and J ends lost 0 bases and 3 bases, in that order; junction bases with no gene match: 5. The CDR3 consists of 16 residues. Germline CDR1 is MGHDK and CDR2 is SYGVNS. CDR3 DNA: TGTGCCAGCAGTGAATATCGCGGGGGAGACTACAATGAGCAGTTCTTC. Translation: CASSEYRGGDYNEQFF.

V gene TRBV13 combines with J gene TRBJ2-5, with D possibly matching TRBD1 (5 bases). Per germline, CDR1 PRHDT and CDR2 FYEKMQ (reference sequence). This CDR3 comprises 16 residues. The V end lost 2 bases, the J end lost 5 bases, and 18 bases lay between the germline ends. CDR3 DNA sequence: TGTGCCAGCAGCTTATCGGATTTAGGGTCAGGGGAGACCCAGTACTTC. Protein sequence: CASSLSDLGSGETQYF.

The chain has TRBV14 and TRBJ2-5; weak D call: TRBD2 (5 bases). V was clipped by 1 base and J by 4 bases, with 13 bases between them. The CDR3 is 15 residues long. Germline-derived CDR1 and CDR2 are SGHDN and FVKESK. The CDR3 region has the DNA TGTGCCAGCAGCCAAGTCCTTACGGGATTAGAGACCCAGTACTTC. It encodes CASSQVLTGLETQYF.

The V gene is TRBV12-5, the J gene TRBJ2-2; TRBD1 matches at 10 bases. This CDR3 region has 17 residues. V was clipped by 1 base and J by 4 bases; unmatched bases: 6. Germline V gene lookup returns CDR1 LGHNT and CDR2 FRNRAP. CDR3 nucleotide sequence: TGTGCTAGTGGTTTGGACACGGGACAGGGGCCCACCGGGGAGCTGTTTTTT. Translation: CASGLDTGQGPTGELFF.

This rearrangement joins TRBV19 to TRBJ2-4; D ambiguous. Trimming cost V 2 bases and J 5 bases, with 4 bases left between them. The CDR3 has 12 residues. CDR1 is LNHDA, CDR2 SQIVND, per germline (reference sequence). The CDR3 bases are TGTGCCAGTAGTATAAGAGAAAACATTCAGTACTTC. Protein product: CASSIRENIQYF.

The chain recombines TRBV28 with TRBJ1-2; a possible D gene is TRBD1 (6 bases). CDR3 length equals 20 residues. V was shortened by 6 bases and J by 0 bases, with 29 bases between the two germline ends. Germline CDR1 MDHEN, CDR2 SYDVKM. This CDR3 is CASRSLGDRQAPLANYGYTF. The CDR3 DNA reads as TGTGCCAGCAGATCCTTGGGGGACCGACAGGCGCCTTTAGCTAACTATGGCTACACCTTC.

The chain recombines TRBV6-5 with TRBJ1-6; a weak D match, TRBD1 (5 bases). V gave up 8 bases and J gave up 0 bases, with 11 bases separating them. CDR1 is MNHEY, CDR2 SVGAGI, per germline. CDR3 length: 15 residues. CDR3 in amino acids: CASRRGSSYNSPLHF. The DNA of the CDR3 is TGTGCCAGCCGGCGGGGGAGCTCCTATAATTCACCCCTCCACTTT.

This rearrangement joins TRBV7-9 to TRBJ2-3; 11 nucleotides match TRBD2. Germline V CDR1 and CDR2: SEHNR, FQNEAQ (reference sequence). Losses at the gene ends were 4 bases for V and 2 bases for J; bases not matched to a gene: 8. This CDR3 spans 17 amino acids. The DNA for the CDR3 is TGTGCCAGCAGCTCAGCGAAGGGACTAGCGGACACAGATACGCAGTATTTT. This translates into CASSSAKGLADTDTQYF.

The chain joins TRBV11-2 to TRBJ2-7, with 8 bases matching TRBD2. This CDR3 has 14 residues. Germline V lookup: CDR1 SGHAT, CDR2 FQNNGV. Trimming took 2 bases from V and 2 from J; bases not matched to a gene: 2. DNA of the CDR3: TGTGCCAGCAGCTTACAGGGACTAGCCTACGAGCAGTACTTC. Translating gives CASSLQGLAYEQYF. Full variable domain (missing parts from reference TRBV11-2 and TRBJ2-7): EAGVAQSPRYKIIEKRQSVAFWCNPISGHATLYWYQQILGQGPKLLIQFQNNGVVDDSQLPKDRFSAERLKGVDSTLKIQPAKLEDSAVYLCASSLQGLAYEQYFGPGTRLTVT.

This clone was detected only a few times. The chain links TRBV5-8 to TRBJ2-3; 7 positions agree with TRBD1. Germline values: CDR1 SGHTS, CDR2 YDEGEE. CDR3 length equals 16 residues. V lost 2 bases to trimming and J lost 3 bases; unmatched junction nucleotides: 9. Here the CDR3 DNA reads TGTGCCAGCAGCTTTGGTACAGGGGCCGGGACAGATACGCAGTATTTT. This codes for CASSFGTGAGTDTQYF.

The table lists this clone with a count of one. The identical CDR3 is also encoded by other nucleotide sequences in the sample. The rearrangement links TRBV25-1 to TRBJ1-1; tentative D call: TRBD1 (6 bases). V lost 8 bases and J 5 bases, leaving 18 bases between the germline ends. The CDR3 contains 14 residues. Germline assignment: CDR1 MGHDK and CDR2 SYGVNS. DNA for the CDR3: TGTGCCAGCTCAGAAGAGGGGGAGCGGACTGAAGCTTTCTTT. Residues: CASSEEGERTEAFF.

The chain employs TRBV5-4 and TRBJ1-2; tentatively, D is TRBD1 (6 bases). The CDR3 extends over 13 amino acids. Germline loops: CDR1 SGHNT, CDR2 YYREEE (reference sequence). Trimming took 4 bases from V and 8 from J, leaving 15 bases between them. This CDR3 reads CASSERGGLGYTF. CDR3 in DNA: TGTGCCAGCAGCGAAAGGGGGGGTCTGGGCTACACCTTC.

This clone occurred a few times. The chain employs TRBV6-6 and TRBJ2-7; perhaps TRBD1 as D (7 bases). The germline V and J ends were trimmed by 7 bases and 5 bases, with 18 bases remaining between them. From germline, CDR1 is MNHNY and CDR2 SVGAGI (reference sequence). This CDR3 comprises 14 residues. The CDR3: CASKSQGGVDEQYF. The CDR3 DNA reads as TGTGCCAGCAAAAGCCAGGGGGGAGTCGACGAGCAGTACTTC.

In this sample, this clone turned up a few times. The chain uses TRBV2 and TRBJ1-3; possibly TRBD1 for D (6 bases). The CDR3 has 16 residues. The V gene lost 7 bases and the J gene lost 0 bases, with 16 bases spanning the gap. Germline loops: CDR1 SNHLY, CDR2 FYNNEI. Written as DNA, the CDR3 is TGTGCCAGCAAACCCGCAGGGGCGGCCTCTGGAAACACCATATATTTT. This encodes CASKPAGAASGNTIYF.

The chain employs TRBV5-4 and TRBJ2-3; perhaps TRBD1 as D (6 bases). The ends were cut back, 0 bases at V and 1 base at J, with 9 bases in the middle. The V gene's germline CDR1 is SGHNT and CDR2 YYREEE (reference sequence). This CDR3 is 15 amino acids long. CDR3 sequence: CASSLGRGGTDTQYF. The CDR3 bases are TGTGCCAGCAGCTTGGGCAGGGGAGGCACAGATACGCAGTATTTT.

The chain couples TRBV4-1 to TRBJ1-2; D possibly corresponds to TRBD1 (6 bases). The CDR3 has 14 residues. CDR1 is MGHRA and CDR2 is YSYEKL in the germline V gene. V was cut by 1 base and J by 4 bases, with 10 bases left in between. The CDR3 loop reads CASSQATGAYGYTF. The CDR3 nucleotides are TGCGCCAGCAGCCAAGCGACAGGAGCCTATGGCTACACCTTC.

This clone was counted a single time. The rearrangement links TRBV5-1 to TRBJ1-1, with D unclear. This CDR3 spans 14 amino acids. The V and J ends lost 4 bases and 1 base respectively, with 11 bases between them. Germline V lookup: CDR1 SGHRS, CDR2 YFSETQ. This CDR3 reads CASSPIAGNTEAFF. The CDR3 coding sequence is TGCGCCAGCAGCCCTATCGCAGGGAACACTGAAGCTTTCTTT.